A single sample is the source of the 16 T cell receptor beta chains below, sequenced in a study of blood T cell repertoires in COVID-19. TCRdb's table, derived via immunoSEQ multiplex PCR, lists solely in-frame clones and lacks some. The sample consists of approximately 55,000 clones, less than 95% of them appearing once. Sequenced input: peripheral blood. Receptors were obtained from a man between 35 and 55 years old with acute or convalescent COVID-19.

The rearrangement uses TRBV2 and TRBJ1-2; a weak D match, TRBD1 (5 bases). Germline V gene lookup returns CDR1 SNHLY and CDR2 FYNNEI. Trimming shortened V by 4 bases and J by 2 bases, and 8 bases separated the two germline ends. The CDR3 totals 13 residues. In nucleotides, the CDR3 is TGTGCCAGCAGTGTACGGGGGAACTATGGCTACACCTTC. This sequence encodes CASSVRGNYGYTF.

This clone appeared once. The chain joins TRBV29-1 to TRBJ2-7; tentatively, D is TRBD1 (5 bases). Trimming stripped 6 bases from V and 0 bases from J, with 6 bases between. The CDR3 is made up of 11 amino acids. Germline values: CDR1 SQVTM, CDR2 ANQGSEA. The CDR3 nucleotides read TGCAGCGTGGACATCTCCTACGAGCAGTACTTC. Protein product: CSVDISYEQYF.

The CDR3 region is CASSLGLEDEQFF. The CDR3 nucleotides are TGTGCCAGCAGCCTAGGACTAGAAGATGAGCAGTTCTTC. V usage is TRBV14 and J usage is TRBJ2-1; TRBD2 aligns across 7 bases. This CDR3 is 13 amino acids long. Germline loops: CDR1 SGHDN, CDR2 FVKESK. The J segment lost 8 bases and the V segment lost 4 bases, leaving 5 bases of the junction unmatched.

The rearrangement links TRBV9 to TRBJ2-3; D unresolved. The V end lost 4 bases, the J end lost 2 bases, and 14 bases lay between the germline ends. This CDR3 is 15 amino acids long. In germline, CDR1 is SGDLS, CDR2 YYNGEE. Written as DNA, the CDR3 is TGTGCCAGCAGCCTCTCAGCGCAGATCACAGATACGCAGTATTTT. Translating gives CASSLSAQITDTQYF. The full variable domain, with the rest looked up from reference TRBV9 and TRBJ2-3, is DSGVTQTPKHLITATGQRVTLRCSPRSGDLSVYWYQQSLDQGLQFLIQYYNGEERAKGNILERFSAQQFPDLHSELNLSSLELGDSALYFCASSLSAQITDTQYFGPGTRLTVL.

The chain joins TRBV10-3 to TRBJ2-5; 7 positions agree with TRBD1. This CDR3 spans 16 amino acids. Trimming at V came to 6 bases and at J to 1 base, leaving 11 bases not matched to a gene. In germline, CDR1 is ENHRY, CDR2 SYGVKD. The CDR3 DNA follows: TGTGCCATCAGCCGACAGGGAAAGGGTGCCCAAGAGACCCAGTACTTC. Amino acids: CAISRQGKGAQETQYF.

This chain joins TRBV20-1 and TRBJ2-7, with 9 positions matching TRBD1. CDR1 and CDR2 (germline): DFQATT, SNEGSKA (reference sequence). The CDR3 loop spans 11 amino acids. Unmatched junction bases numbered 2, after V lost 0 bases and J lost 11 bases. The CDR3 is CSARERTGEYF. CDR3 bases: TGCAGTGCTAGAGAGCGGACAGGGGAGTACTTC.

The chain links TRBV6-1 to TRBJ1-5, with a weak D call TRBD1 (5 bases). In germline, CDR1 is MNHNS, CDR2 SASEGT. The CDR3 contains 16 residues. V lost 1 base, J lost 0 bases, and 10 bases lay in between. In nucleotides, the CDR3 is TGTGCCAGCAGTGAAGGGGGGGTTTATAGCAATCAGCCCCAGCATTTT. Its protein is CASSEGGVYSNQPQHF.

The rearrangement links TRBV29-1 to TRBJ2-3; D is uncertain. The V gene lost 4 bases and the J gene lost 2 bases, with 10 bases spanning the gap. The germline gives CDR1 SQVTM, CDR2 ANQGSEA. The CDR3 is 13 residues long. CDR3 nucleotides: TGCAGCGTTGTTGATCCAGTCACAGATACGCAGTATTTT. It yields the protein CSVVDPVTDTQYF.

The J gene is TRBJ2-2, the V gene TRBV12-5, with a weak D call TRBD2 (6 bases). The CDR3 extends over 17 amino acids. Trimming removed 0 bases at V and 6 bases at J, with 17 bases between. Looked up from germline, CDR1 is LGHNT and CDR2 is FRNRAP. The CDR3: CASGLVLGGMPSGELFF. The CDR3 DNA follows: TGTGCTAGTGGTTTGGTACTCGGCGGGATGCCCTCCGGGGAGCTGTTTTTT. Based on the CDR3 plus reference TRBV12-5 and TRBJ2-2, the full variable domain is DARVTQTPRHKVTEMGQEVTMRCQPILGHNTVFWYRQTMMQGLELLAYFRNRAPLDDSGMPKDRFSAEMPDATLATLKIQPSEPRDSAVYFCASGLVLGGMPSGELFFGEGSRLTVL.

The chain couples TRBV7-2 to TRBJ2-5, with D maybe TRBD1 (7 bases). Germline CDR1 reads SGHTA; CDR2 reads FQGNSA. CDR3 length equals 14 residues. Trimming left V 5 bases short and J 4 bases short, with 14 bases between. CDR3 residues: CASSPSGGGETQYF. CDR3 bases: TGTGCCAGCAGCCCCTCAGGGGGAGGAGAGACCCAGTACTTC.

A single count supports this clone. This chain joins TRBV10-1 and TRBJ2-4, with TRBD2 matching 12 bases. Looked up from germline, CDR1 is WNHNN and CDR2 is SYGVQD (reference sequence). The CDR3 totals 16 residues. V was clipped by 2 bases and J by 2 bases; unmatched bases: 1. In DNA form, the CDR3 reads TGCGCCAGCAGTGAGGGACTAGCGGGAACCAAAAACATTCAGTACTTC. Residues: CASSEGLAGTKNIQYF.

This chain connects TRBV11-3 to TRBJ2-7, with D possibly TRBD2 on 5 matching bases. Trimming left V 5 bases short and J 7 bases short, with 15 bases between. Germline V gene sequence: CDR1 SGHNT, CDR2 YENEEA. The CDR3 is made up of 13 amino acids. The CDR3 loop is CASSQGLAREQYF. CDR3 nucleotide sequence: TGTGCCAGCAGCCAAGGACTGGCTAGAGAGCAGTACTTC.

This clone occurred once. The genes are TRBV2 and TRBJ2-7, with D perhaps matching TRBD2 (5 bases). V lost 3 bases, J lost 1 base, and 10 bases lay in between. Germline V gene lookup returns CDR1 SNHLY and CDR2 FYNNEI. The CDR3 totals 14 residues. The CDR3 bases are TGTGCCAGCAGTGATGAGGGCCGATCCTACGAGCAGTACTTC. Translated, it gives CASSDEGRSYEQYF.

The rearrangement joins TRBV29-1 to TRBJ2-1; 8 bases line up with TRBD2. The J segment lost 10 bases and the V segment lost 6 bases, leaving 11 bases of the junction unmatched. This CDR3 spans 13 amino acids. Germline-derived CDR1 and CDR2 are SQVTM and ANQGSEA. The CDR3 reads CSVGQSQRGEQFF. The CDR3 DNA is TGCAGCGTAGGACAGTCCCAGCGGGGGGAGCAGTTCTTC.

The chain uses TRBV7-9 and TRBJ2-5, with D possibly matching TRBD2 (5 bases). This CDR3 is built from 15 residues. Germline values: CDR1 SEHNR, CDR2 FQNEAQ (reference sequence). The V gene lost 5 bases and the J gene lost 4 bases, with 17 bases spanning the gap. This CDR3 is CASSREVRTGETQYF. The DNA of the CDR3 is TGTGCCAGCAGCAGAGAGGTGCGGACTGGAGAGACCCAGTACTTC.

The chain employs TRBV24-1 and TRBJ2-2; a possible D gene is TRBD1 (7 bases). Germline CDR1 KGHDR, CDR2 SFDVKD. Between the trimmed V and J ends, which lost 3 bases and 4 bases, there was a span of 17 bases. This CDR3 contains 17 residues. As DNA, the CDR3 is TGTGCCACCAGTGATCCGCGCGGGACAGCTATCACCGGGGAGCTGTTTTTT. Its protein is CATSDPRGTAITGELFF.